Described below is a single TCR beta chain sequence and its context. Its antigen is undetermined. TCRdb's copy holds only in-frame clones and misses some; the assay was immunoSEQ multiplex PCR. The sample comprises approximately 91,000 clones, around 87% of which are singletons, and over 0.3% rests with the top ten. This sample was included in a study of OX40 agonist ivuxolimab in advanced cancers. For the study at large: Hepatocellular carcinoma, melanoma, renal cell or head and neck cancer affected the dose-escalation patients. Averaging about 60 years in age, with a range of about 20 to 90, the cohort was about 83% male.

The germline CDR1 and CDR2 sequences are SGHRS and YFSETQ. The CDR3 runs to 12 residues. V lost 0 bases and J lost 8, with 5 bases in between. Study-wide findings and caveats: Expanded clones tended on average to be more numerous among CD8+ T cells than CD4+.

Blood was sampled at baseline, cycle 4 day 1, and cycle 7 day 1. Sequenced material: CD4+ or CD8+ T cells sorted from blood, taken in a trial of the OX40 agonist ivuxolimab. This TCR derives from an adult with an advanced solid tumor such as melanoma, head and neck, liver or kidney cancer. The chain combines TRBV5-1 with TRBJ1-4; D is undetermined. CDR3 in DNA: TGCGCCAGCAGCTTGGATTGGGAAAAACTGTTTTTT. Its protein is CASSLDWEKLFF.